This T cell receptor beta chain is drawn from a study of CD4 T cells in relation to SARS-CoV-2 and coronaviruses. The wider study: PBMCs were cultured with antigen for roughly 11 days before TCR beta sequencing.

The CDR3 has 14 amino acids. Looked up from germline, CDR1 is SGHAT and CDR2 is FQDESV (reference sequence). J lost 6 bases, V lost 1 base, and 4 bases had no gene match. Profiling relied on immunoSEQ multiplex PCR, and the TCRdb table lists in-frame clones only, not all of them. The sample consists of 20,000 or so clones, less than 70% of them appearing once. About this clone itself: Its target is not known.

Unexposed donor CD4+ T cells date from about 2010-2018, before the COVID-19 pandemic. After about 10 days of culture, CD4+ T cells were isolated. Testing used SARS-CoV-2 S/N and four cold-coronavirus spikes on unexposed-donor CD4+ T cells, cells permitting. The receptor was isolated from a human donor in good health. Sequencing was performed on CD4+ T cells from PBMCs, cultured in vitro. The rearrangement links TRBV11-1 to TRBJ2-7; TRBD1 matches at 9 bases. CDR3 protein: CASSLGTGVREQYF. CDR3 bases: TGTGCCAGCAGCTTAGGGACAGGGGTCCGCGAGCAGTACTTC.